Given below is one T cell receptor (beta chain) in context. The source of the sample is a study of blood T cell repertoires in COVID-19. In the study overall: COVID-19 samples from acute and convalescent phases originated in the United States, Italy and Spain. The cDNA or gDNA used as material had been derived from T cells, B-cell-depleted T cells, or PBMCs.

In the original processing: It was from reference gene primer amplification that nucleated cell counts were estimated. Here immunoSEQ multiplex PCR was the method, and the copy in TCRdb shows in-frame clones only, minus some. V, J and clone size derive from that table, while D and trimming were established from the DNA sequence. The table shows approximately 50,000 clones, with 85% to 95% occurring only once. V was shortened by 6 bases and J by 2 bases, with 17 bases between the two germline ends. The V gene's germline CDR1 is MNHNY and CDR2 SVGAGI (reference sequence). The CDR3 is 15 residues long. Sequenced: peripheral blood. This TCR was recovered from a man over 45 with active COVID-19. The chain uses TRBV6-6 and TRBJ2-7, with D perhaps TRBD1 (6 bases). In nucleotides, the CDR3 is TGTGCCAGCAGCCGCCCAGGGGCCGAAGCCTACGAGCAGTACTTC. This encodes CASSRPGAEAYEQYF.